Listed below are T cell receptor beta chains from one sample, sequenced in a study of shared clonotypes between healthy human individuals. Measured with immunoSEQ multiplex PCR; TCRdb has only the in-frame clones, and not every one. Of 2 million to 3 million clones in the sample, 93% were seen once. Material: naive CD4+ T cells from PBMCs. The receptors come from a man aged 18 to 29 in good health. Some clones in this sample may be carry-over from other donors' samples. The CDR3 runs from the conserved cysteine through the conserved F or W. The order of the fields is J gene, D gene, clone size, V gene, CDR3 DNA, CDR3 protein. D genes are given only for firm matches. Rows give clone size only sometimes, using once, few, many, or a class for an expanded clone.

TRBJ1-2,TRBD1,-,TRBV18,TGTGCCAGCTCACCGGGACAGGATCGGTTTAGCGGCTACACCTTC,CASSPGQDRFSGYTF
TRBJ1-4,-,-,TRBV18,TGTGCCAGCTCATATTCCATGAGTGCAACTAATGAAAAACTGTTTTTT,CASSYSMSATNEKLFF
TRBJ2-7,-,-,TRBV28,TGTGCCAGCTGCCTGGCCACACGGTACGAGCAGTACTTC,CASCLATRYEQYF
TRBJ2-1,-,-,TRBV4-1,TGCGCCAGCAGCCAAGGGGCTCGGAGTCCGGCCCCCTACAATGAGCAGTTCTTC,CASSQGARSPAPYNEQFF
TRBJ2-1,TRBD1,-,TRBV4-2,TGTGCCAGCAGCCAAGATCGCGGACAGGGGGCCGGGGGTGAGCAGTTCTTC,CASSQDRGQGAGGEQFF
TRBJ2-3,-,once,TRBV4-3,TGCGCCAGCAGCCAAGAATCGAGACTACCGGCAGATACGCAGTATTTT,CASSQESRLPADTQYF
TRBJ2-5,-,once,TRBV29-1,TGCAGCGTTACATTGGGCGGGGAAGAGACCCAGTACTTC,CSVTLGGEETQYF
TRBJ1-1,TRBD1,few,TRBV6-5,TGTGCCAGCAGTTACCCGGGACAGCCTATGGCTTTCTTT,CASSYPGQPMAFF
TRBJ2-4,-,-,TRBV6-1,TGTGCCAGCAGTGAACGGGCAGGCTTCTTACTAGCCAAAAACATTCAGTACTTC,CASSERAGFLLAKNIQYF
TRBJ2-5,-,-,TRBV6-5,TGTGCCAGCAGTTACACACAAGGCCGGGAGACCCAGTACTTC,CASSYTQGRETQYF
TRBJ1-1,-,-,TRBV28,TGTGCCAGCAGTTCCCCTGGACAGACCGCTGAAGCTTTCTTT,CASSSPGQTAEAFF
TRBJ2-1,TRBD1,-,TRBV19,TGTGCCAGTAGTACTCGGACAGGGATGGGCAATGAGCAGTTCTTC,CASSTRTGMGNEQFF
TRBJ2-7,-,-,TRBV5-1,TGCGCCAGCAGCTCAGGACACCTTAGTCAGTACTTC,CASSSGHLSQYF
TRBJ2-1,-,once,TRBV19,TGTGCCAGTAGTATAATCAATGAGCAGTTCTTC,CASSIINEQFF
TRBJ2-3,-,-,TRBV7-7,TGTGCCAGCAGCTCGCGGAACACAGATACGCAGTATTTT,CASSSRNTDTQYF
TRBJ2-7,TRBD1,once,TRBV11-1,TGTGCCAGCAGCAAGTCCGGGACAGGGGTGGATGAGCAGTACTTC,CASSKSGTGVDEQYF
TRBJ1-3,-,once,TRBV30,TGTGCCTGGAGTGTATCCAGGCGGCGGGAAGGCACCATATATTTT,CAWSVSRRREGTIYF
TRBJ1-5,-,-,TRBV5-1,TGCGCCAGCAGAGCGGGACATCCGCCTCTTTATAGCAATCAGCCCCAGCATTTT,CASRAGHPPLYSNQPQHF
TRBJ2-2,TRBD2,-,TRBV9,TGTGCCAGCAGCCCCCGGACTAGCGGGAGTGGCGGGGAGCTGTTTTTT,CASSPRTSGSGGELFF
TRBJ2-3,-,-,TRBV5-6,TGTGCCAGCAGCTTGGGGTGGGACACCGCTAGCACAGATACGCAGTATTTT,CASSLGWDTASTDTQYF
TRBJ2-3,-,-,TRBV5-1,TGCGCCAGCAGCTTGGCCAGGGCTAGTGGGGGCACAGATACGCAGTATTTT,CASSLARASGGTDTQYF
TRBJ1-1,TRBD1,-,TRBV18,TGTGCCAGCTCACTTTCAGGGGGTACTGAAGCTTTCTTT,CASSLSGGTEAFF
TRBJ2-2,TRBD1,-,TRBV5-1,TGCGCCAGCAGCTTGACGTCAGGGGGTACCGGGGAGCTGTTTTTT,CASSLTSGGTGELFF
TRBJ2-2,-,-,TRBV28,TGTGCCAGCAGCTTGGGGCGGGCGCCGAACACCGGGGAGCTGTTTTTT,CASSLGRAPNTGELFF
TRBJ1-3,-,-,TRBV5-4,TGTGCCAGCAGCTCCCGGGGGGGGCCAGGAAACACCATATATTTT,CASSSRGGPGNTIYF
TRBJ2-7,-,-,TRBV11-2,TGTGCCAGCAGCTTAGTTCCCGTTGGGACCTACGAGCAGTACTTC,CASSLVPVGTYEQYF
TRBJ2-3,-,-,TRBV6-5,TGTGCCAGCAGTGAGGGACTTGCCACAAATACGCAGTATTTT,CASSEGLATNTQYF
TRBJ2-4,TRBD1,-,TRBV7-2,TGTGCCAGCAGCCCGCGGACAGGGCGGGAAAACATTCAGTACTTC,CASSPRTGRENIQYF
TRBJ1-1,-,-,TRBV18,TGTGCCAGCTCACCCCGACGCCAGGGGACTGAAGCTTTCTTT,CASSPRRQGTEAFF
TRBJ2-1,TRBD2,-,TRBV9,TGTGCCAGCAGCGCCCTAGGACTAGCGGACTACAATGAGCAGTTCTTC,CASSALGLADYNEQFF
TRBJ1-5,-,-,TRBV10-2,TGCGCCAGCAGTGATATTGGGACCCTAGGGGCCAATCAGCCCCAGCATTTT,CASSDIGTLGANQPQHF
TRBJ1-2,-,once,TRBV6-5,TGTGCCAGCAGTTACCGAGGGGCGGGCTACACCTTC,CASSYRGAGYTF
TRBJ2-7,TRBD1,-,TRBV18,TGTGCCAGCTCACCTCTCCGGACAGGGGGGGAAGAGCAGTACTTC,CASSPLRTGGEEQYF
TRBJ1-4,-,-,TRBV9,TGTGCCAGCAGCCCCAGGGTAGACCCAACTAATGAAAAACTGTTTTTT,CASSPRVDPTNEKLFF
TRBJ1-2,-,-,TRBV19,TGTGCCAGTAGTATATCTGGAGTCTATGGCTACACCTTC,CASSISGVYGYTF
TRBJ1-2,TRBD1,-,TRBV30,TGTGCCTGGAGCCAGGGGGCGAGAGGCTACACCTTC,CAWSQGARGYTF
TRBJ2-7,-,-,TRBV7-2,TGTGCCAGCAGACTAAACGGGGAGCAGTACTTC,CASRLNGEQYF
TRBJ1-1,-,-,TRBV7-2,TGTGCCAGCAGCTTGCCCCAGGGGTACGGGACTGAAGCTTTCTTT,CASSLPQGYGTEAFF
TRBJ2-3,TRBD1,-,TRBV5-1,TGCGCCAGCAGCTTAAGACAGGGCCCAGATACGCAGTATTTT,CASSLRQGPDTQYF
TRBJ1-2,-,-,TRBV4-1,TGCGCCAGCAGCCAAGAAGGGGCCCGTGCGGGCTATGGCTACACCTTC,CASSQEGARAGYGYTF
TRBJ2-2,-,-,TRBV28,TGTGCCAGCAGCCCAAGATCCCCTAGAGGGCTCCACACCGGGGAGCTGTTTTTT,CASSPRSPRGLHTGELFF
TRBJ1-6,-,-,TRBV27,TGTGCCAGCAGTTTCACAAGGGGCCATTCACCCCTCCACTTT,CASSFTRGHSPLHF